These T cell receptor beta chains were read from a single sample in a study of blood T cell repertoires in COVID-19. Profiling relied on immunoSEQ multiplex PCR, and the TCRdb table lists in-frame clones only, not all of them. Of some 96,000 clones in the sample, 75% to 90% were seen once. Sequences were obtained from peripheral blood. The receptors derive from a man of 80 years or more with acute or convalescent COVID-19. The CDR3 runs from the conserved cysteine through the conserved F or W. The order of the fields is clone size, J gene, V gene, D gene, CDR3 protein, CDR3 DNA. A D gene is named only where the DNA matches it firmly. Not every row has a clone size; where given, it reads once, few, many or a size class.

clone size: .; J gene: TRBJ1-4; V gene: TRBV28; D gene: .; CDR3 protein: CASSEQEKLFF; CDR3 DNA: TGTGCCAGCAGTGAACAGGAAAAACTGTTTTTT
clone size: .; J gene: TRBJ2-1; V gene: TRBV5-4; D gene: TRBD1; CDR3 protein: CASSSTQGARSYNEQFF; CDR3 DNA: TGTGCCAGCAGCTCGACCCAGGGGGCCCGCTCCTACAATGAGCAGTTCTTC
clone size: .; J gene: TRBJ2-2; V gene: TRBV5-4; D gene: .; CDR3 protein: CASSAGTNTGELFF; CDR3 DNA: TGTGCCAGCAGTGCCGGGACTAACACCGGGGAGCTGTTTTTT
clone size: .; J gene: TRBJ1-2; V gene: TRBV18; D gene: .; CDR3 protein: CASSQGGDYGYTF; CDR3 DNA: TGTGCCAGCTCACAGGGAGGCGACTATGGCTACACCTTC
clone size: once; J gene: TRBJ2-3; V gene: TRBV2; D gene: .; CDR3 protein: CASRISYTDTQYF; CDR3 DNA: TGTGCCAGCCGTATTAGTTACACAGATACGCAGTATTTT
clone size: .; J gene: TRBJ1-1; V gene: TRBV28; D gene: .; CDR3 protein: CASSFRSGRGNTEAFF; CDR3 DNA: TGTGCCAGCAGTTTCCGGTCCGGAAGGGGGAACACTGAAGCTTTCTTT
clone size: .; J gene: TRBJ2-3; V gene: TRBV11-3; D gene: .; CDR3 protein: CASSPNRVTDTQYF; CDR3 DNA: TGTGCCAGCAGCCCCAATCGGGTCACAGATACGCAGTATTTT
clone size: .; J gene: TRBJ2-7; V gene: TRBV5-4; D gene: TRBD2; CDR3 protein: CASSLERLAGRRFF; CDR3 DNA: TGTGCCAGCAGCTTGGAACGTCTAGCGGGGAGACGATTCTTC
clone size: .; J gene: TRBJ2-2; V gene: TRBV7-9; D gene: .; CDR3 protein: CASSRTPPISNTGELFF; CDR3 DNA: TGTGCCAGCAGCCGGACTCCACCAATATCTAACACCGGGGAGCTGTTTTTT
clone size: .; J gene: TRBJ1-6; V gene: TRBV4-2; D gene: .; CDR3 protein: CASSQDPGDNSPLHF; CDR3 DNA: TGTGCCAGCAGCCAAGATCCCGGAGATAATTCACCCCTCCACTTT
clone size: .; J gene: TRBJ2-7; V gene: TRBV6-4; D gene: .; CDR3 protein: CASIAGCVEQYF; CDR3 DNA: TGTGCCAGCATCGCAGGGTGTGTCGAGCAGTACTTC
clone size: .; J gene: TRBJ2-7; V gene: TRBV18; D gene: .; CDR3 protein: CASSRKDSHEQYF; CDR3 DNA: TGTGCCAGCTCTCGGAAGGACAGTCACGAGCAGTACTTC